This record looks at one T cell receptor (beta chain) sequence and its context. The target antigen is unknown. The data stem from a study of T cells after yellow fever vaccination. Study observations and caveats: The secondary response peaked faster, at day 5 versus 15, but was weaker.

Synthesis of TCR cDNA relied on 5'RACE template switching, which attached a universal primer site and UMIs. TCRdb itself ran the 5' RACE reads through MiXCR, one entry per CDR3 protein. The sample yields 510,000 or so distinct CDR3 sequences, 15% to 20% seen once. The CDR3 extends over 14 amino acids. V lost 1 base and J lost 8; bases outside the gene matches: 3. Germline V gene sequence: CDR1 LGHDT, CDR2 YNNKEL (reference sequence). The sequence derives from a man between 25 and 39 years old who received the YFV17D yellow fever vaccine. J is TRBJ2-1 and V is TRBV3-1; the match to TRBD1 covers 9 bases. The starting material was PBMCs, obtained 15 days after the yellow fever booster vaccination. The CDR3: CASSQGTGVDEQFF. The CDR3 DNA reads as TGTGCCAGCAGCCAAGGGACAGGGGTGGATGAGCAGTTCTTC.